The clone carrying this TCR beta chain was counted between two and nine times. Its cognate antigen is unknown. Different DNA sequences within this sample yield the same CDR3. This entry is derived from a study of Ad26.COV2.S vaccination and SARS-CoV-2 variants. Study information: Each vaccinee took Ad26.COV2.S intramuscularly, once or twice 56 days apart.

Treatment noted: around 19 received Ad26.COV2.S at low or high dose, single or two shots; five or six received placebo; per-sample allocation not given. Sampling took place 63 days after the first vaccine or placebo injection. This adult donor, from Boston, was 18-55 years old. Study-level points and caveats: Spike-specific TCR breadth in vaccine recipients exceeded that seen in placebo recipients.

Libraries were prepared by immunoSEQ multiplex PCR; TCRdb keeps only in-frame clonotypes and omits some of them. In the table there are roughly 700,000 clones, around 89% of which are singletons. The CDR3 spans 13 residues. V lost 5 bases to trimming and J lost 5 bases; unmatched junction nucleotides: 3. The germline gives CDR1 KGHSH, CDR2 LQKENI. The sequence derives from a person aged 18-60 years who received the Ad26.COV2.S COVID-19 vaccine or a placebo. V usage is TRBV18 and J usage is TRBJ1-5; 7 nucleotides match TRBD1. Sequences were derived from peripheral blood, sampled in a trial of Ad26.COV2.S vaccine versus placebo. CDR3 sequence: CASSNQGDQPQHF. The DNA for the CDR3 is TGTGCCAGCTCAAACCAGGGGGATCAGCCCCAGCATTTT. Full variable domain (missing parts from reference TRBV18 and TRBJ1-5): NAGVMQNPRHLVRRRGQEARLRCSPMKGHSHVYWYRQLPEEGLKFMVYLQKENIIDESGMPKERFSAEFPKEGPSILRIQQVVRGDSAAYFCASSNQGDQPQHFGDGTRLSIL.